Only a few counts were recorded for the clone carrying this TCR beta chain. The data were taken from a study of identical twins. Germline V lookup: CDR1 DFQATT, CDR2 SNEGSKA (reference sequence). There are 12 residues in the CDR3. V gave up 5 bases and J gave up 3 bases; unmatched junction bases: 3. MiXCR, run by TCRdb on the 5' RACE reads, gives a single entry per CDR3 protein. The sample has 1.5 million to 2 million distinct CDR3 sequences, 32% seen once; the top ten hold less than 0.35%. The clonotype originates from a newborn girl in good health. The sample consisted of cord blood. The chain recombines TRBV20-1 with TRBJ1-2; TRBD1 matches 7 bases. CDR3 residues: CSARDSHYGYTF. The CDR3, as DNA: TGCAGTGCTCGGGACAGTCACTATGGCTACACCTTC.